The 15 T cell receptor beta chains below were found in one sample sequenced in a study of blood T cell repertoires in COVID-19. The repertoire was sequenced with immunoSEQ multiplex PCR; TCRdb's copy has only in-frame clones and lacks some. The sample has under 150,000 clones, approximately 84% seen once. Sequencing was carried out using peripheral blood. The source is a middle-aged man with acute or convalescent COVID-19.

The chain has TRBV7-9 and TRBJ1-4, with D tentatively TRBD1 (6 bases). CDR1 and CDR2 (germline): SEHNR, FQNEAQ (reference sequence). This CDR3 comprises 14 residues. V was pared by 4 bases and J by 7 bases, with 13 bases between. As DNA, the CDR3 is TGTGCCAGCAGCTATCAGGGGCCTGGTGAAAAACTGTTTTTT. Its protein product is CASSYQGPGEKLFF.

The chain employs TRBV5-6 and TRBJ2-7, with D hard to call. This CDR3 has 14 residues. In germline, CDR1 is SGHDT, CDR2 YYEEEE. V dropped 2 bases and J dropped 0 bases, with 9 bases sitting between them. The DNA for the CDR3 is TGTGCCAGCAGCTTTGGCTTAACCTCCTACGAGCAGTACTTC. Encoded protein: CASSFGLTSYEQYF.

The sample holds one count of this clone. The chain joins TRBV12-3 or TRBV12-4 to TRBJ1-6; the D gene is possibly TRBD1 (6 bases). CDR3 length: 13 residues. The V end lost 10 bases, the J end lost 8 bases, and 15 bases lay between the germline ends. The CDR3 sequence: CATGGRGDSPLHF. The CDR3 nucleotides read TGTGCCACCGGGGGGAGGGGGGATTCACCCCTCCACTTT.

This chain links TRBV19 with TRBJ1-1; 7 nucleotides agree with TRBD1. This CDR3 is 13 amino acids long. CDR1 and CDR2 (germline): LNHDA, SQIVND (reference sequence). The V segment lost 7 bases and the J segment 7 bases; nucleotides outside the gene matches: 9. The CDR3, as DNA: TGTGCCAGTACCCCCACCCGGGACAGTGAAGCTTTCTTT. Translating it yields CASTPTRDSEAFF. The variable domain in full, completed from reference TRBV19 and TRBJ1-1, reads DGGITQSPKYLFRKEGQNVTLSCEQNLNHDAMYWYRQDPGQGLRLIYYSQIVNDFQKGDIAEGYSVSREKKESFPLTVTSAQKNPTAFYLCASTPTRDSEAFFGQGTRLTVV.

The chain uses TRBV5-1 and TRBJ1-5; D possibly corresponds to TRBD1 (5 bases). Germline lookup yields CDR1 SGHRS and CDR2 YFSETQ. The CDR3 covers 13 residues. Trimming took 4 bases from V and 4 from J, leaving 9 bases between them. The CDR3 loop is CASSLDTNQPQHF. CDR3 nucleotides: TGCGCCAGCAGCCTGGACACAAATCAGCCCCAGCATTTT.

This clone was seen a handful of times. The genes are TRBV2 and TRBJ1-5, with D perhaps TRBD1 (5 bases). V dropped 4 bases and J dropped 3 bases, with 10 bases sitting between them. The CDR3 has 14 amino acids. Germline V lookup: CDR1 SNHLY, CDR2 FYNNEI. The chain's CDR3 is CASSAGKVNQPQHF. The CDR3 nucleotides are TGTGCCAGCAGTGCAGGGAAGGTCAATCAGCCCCAGCATTTT.

The chain recombines TRBV28 with TRBJ1-2, with 7 bases aligning to TRBD1. Looked up from germline, CDR1 is MDHEN and CDR2 is SYDVKM. Losses at the gene ends were 2 bases for V and 8 bases for J; bases not matched to a gene: 11. The CDR3 length is 15 residues. CDR3 sequence: CASSLSPTGKGGYTF. DNA for the CDR3: TGTGCCAGCAGTTTAAGCCCGACAGGGAAAGGGGGCTACACCTTC.

CDR3 sequence: CASSEGGGYGYTF. The CDR3 DNA sequence: TGTGCCAGCAGTGAAGGGGGAGGCTATGGCTACACCTTC. This chain joins TRBV2 and TRBJ1-2; unclear D gene. CDR1 SNHLY and CDR2 FYNNEI come from the germline V gene. The CDR3 runs 13 residues. Trimming removed 1 base from V and 4 bases from J, with 7 bases in between.

Comments on this clone: This sample also contains other DNA sequences that code for the same CDR3. Here the CDR3 reads CAWSVDSNYGYTF. The CDR3 DNA is TGTGCCTGGAGTGTAGACAGTAACTATGGCTACACCTTC. The chain employs TRBV30 and TRBJ1-2, with a tentative D call TRBD1 (5 bases). V was cut by 0 bases and J by 1 base, with 6 bases left in between. The germline gives CDR1 GTSNPN, CDR2 SVGIG (reference sequence). The CDR3 totals 13 residues. The complete variable domain, with remaining parts taken from reference TRBV30 and TRBJ1-2, reads SQTIHQWPATLVQPVGSPLSLECTVEGTSNPNLYWYRQAAGRGLQLLFYSVGIGQISSEVPQNLSASRPQDRQFILSSKKLLLSDSGFYLCAWSVDSNYGYTFGSGTRLTVV.

This chain links TRBV6-5 with TRBJ2-5; D is perhaps TRBD2 (7 bases). CDR1 is MNHEY, CDR2 SVGAGI, per germline. V lost 5 bases and J lost 5, with 12 bases in between. The CDR3 is 13 amino acids. CDR3 in amino acids: CASSIRGGETQYF. CDR3 sequence (DNA): TGTGCCAGCAGTATTAGGGGGGGGGAGACCCAGTACTTC.

This rearrangement joins TRBV15 to TRBJ1-5; D gene ambiguous. The CDR3 is 15 residues long. The V and J ends lost 0 bases and 9 bases respectively, with 15 bases between them. Germline values: CDR1 LNHNV, CDR2 YYDKDF (reference sequence). CDR3 residues: CATSRDQVPGRPQHF. The CDR3 bases are TGTGCCACCAGCAGAGATCAGGTTCCCGGTCGGCCCCAGCATTTT.

CDR3 in DNA: TGTGCCAGCAGTGAAGAGGGCGGGACTAGCGGCCAGCTGTTTTTT. Its protein is CASSEEGGTSGQLFF. The chain couples TRBV2 to TRBJ2-2; 11 bases map to TRBD2. CDR3 length: 15 residues. Germline assignment: CDR1 SNHLY and CDR2 FYNNEI. The trim removed 1 base at V and 12 bases at J, leaving 7 bases unmatched.

There are a few counts of this clone. The chain links TRBV9 to TRBJ2-3; 8 nucleotides align to TRBD2. Germline lookup yields CDR1 SGDLS and CDR2 YYNGEE. The junction had 4 bases not matched to a gene; V was cut back by 0 bases and J by 1 base. The CDR3 contains 16 residues. The CDR3 DNA sequence: TGTGCCAGCAGCGTAGACGGGGGGGTTGGCACAGATACGCAGTATTTT. It specifies CASSVDGGVGTDTQYF.

CDR3 DNA sequence: TGTGCCAGTAGTAACCTCCAGGGGGCGGCTCTAATTCAGCCCCAGCATTTT. Residues: CASSNLQGAALIQPQHF. The V call is TRBV19, the J call TRBJ1-5, with 8 bases fitting TRBD1. Germline V gene lookup returns CDR1 LNHDA and CDR2 SQIVND (reference sequence). V dropped 4 bases and J dropped 6; count of bases not matched to a gene: 14. This CDR3 has 17 amino acids. The whole variable domain, remainder taken from reference TRBV19 and TRBJ1-5, is DGGITQSPKYLFRKEGQNVTLSCEQNLNHDAMYWYRQDPGQGLRLIYYSQIVNDFQKGDIAEGYSVSREKKESFPLTVTSAQKNPTAFYLCASSNLQGAALIQPQHFGDGTRLSIL.

This clone came up a few times. The rearrangement links TRBV27 to TRBJ1-5, with D unresolved. This CDR3 has 12 amino acids. Germline values: CDR1 MNHEY, CDR2 SMNVEV (reference sequence). V lost 8 bases, J lost 2 bases, and 7 bases lay in between. The CDR3 sequence: CASSGGNQPQHF. In nucleotides, the CDR3 is TGTGCCAGCTCCGGTGGCAATCAGCCCCAGCATTTT.